These T cell receptor beta chains were read from a single sample in a study of blood T cell repertoires in COVID-19. Profiled with immunoSEQ multiplex PCR; TCRdb holds only in-frame clones, not every one. The repertoire holds about 260,000 clones, with 90% as singletons. Source material: PBMCs or T cells enriched from blood (not recorded which). The source of these receptors is a man aged 45 to 65 who had been exposed to COVID-19. Both conserved end residues are part of each CDR3. A D gene is named only where the DNA matches it firmly. Clone size is shown for a subset of rows, as once, few, many or a class of expanded clone.

size	D	J	V	CDR3	DNA
-	TRBD1	TRBJ2-7	TRBV5-4	CASSSRDRADYEQYF	TGTGCCAGCAGCAGCCGGGACAGGGCCGACTACGAGCAGTACTTC
-	-	TRBJ2-3	TRBV30	CAWSVEPHTQYF	TGTGCCTGGAGTGTCGAGCCCCATACGCAGTATTTT
once	TRBD1	TRBJ1-3	TRBV15	CATGQPGNTIYF	TGTGCCACGGGACAGCCGGGGAACACCATATATTTT
-	-	TRBJ2-6	TRBV18	CASSPTQGTGANVLTF	TGTGCCAGCTCACCAACGCAGGGGACAGGGGCCAACGTCCTGACTTTC
once	TRBD1	TRBJ1-3	TRBV11-3	CASSLGRGSGNTIYF	TGTGCCAGCAGCTTGGGCAGGGGGTCTGGAAACACCATATATTTT
-	-	TRBJ2-1	TRBV5-4	CASSTDSNEQFF	TGTGCCAGCAGCACGGACAGTAATGAGCAGTTCTTC
-	-	TRBJ1-1	TRBV5-1	CASSMSDNWHTEAFF	TGCGCCAGCAGCATGTCCGATAATTGGCACACTGAAGCTTTCTTT
few	TRBD1	TRBJ1-2	TRBV9	CASSGFGQGAKNYGYTF	TGTGCCAGCAGCGGGTTCGGACAGGGAGCGAAAAACTATGGCTACACCTTC
-	-	TRBJ2-7	TRBV28	CASSLWDNSYEQYF	TGTGCCAGCAGTTTATGGGACAACTCCTACGAGCAGTACTTC
-	TRBD2	TRBJ2-1	TRBV11-2	CASSPSPGTIYNEQFF	TGTGCCAGCAGCCCGAGCCCCGGGACTATCTACAATGAGCAGTTCTTC
-	-	TRBJ1-3	TRBV6-5	CASSRGLSGNTIYF	TGTGCCAGCAGTAGAGGGCTGTCTGGAAACACCATATATTTT
-	TRBD2	TRBJ2-5	TRBV11-1	CASSSPGALAGGTQYF	TGTGCCAGCAGCTCCCCGGGAGCCCTGGCGGGAGGGACCCAGTACTTC
-	-	TRBJ2-5	TRBV5-1	CASSYLDWETQYF	TGCGCCAGCAGCTACCTAGACTGGGAGACCCAGTACTTC
-	-	TRBJ1-2	TRBV5-1	CASSLVLGGRDNYGYTF	TGCGCCAGCAGCTTGGTATTAGGTGGACGGGATAACTATGGCTACACCTTC
-	-	TRBJ1-2	TRBV10-3	CAIRFQGWYGYTF	TGTGCCATCAGATTCCAGGGTTGGTATGGCTACACCTTC
-	TRBD1	TRBJ2-1	TRBV10-3	CAIRTGGNEQFF	TGTGCCATCAGGACAGGGGGCAATGAGCAGTTCTTC
-	-	TRBJ1-5	TRBV28	CASRLDRTPKGDQPQHF	TGTGCCAGCAGGTTAGACAGGACCCCTAAAGGGGATCAGCCCCAGCATTTT
-	TRBD2	TRBJ2-1	TRBV3-1/TRBV3-2	CASIPGRGRYGEQFF	TGTGCCAGCATACCTGGGAGGGGCCGTTATGGGGAGCAGTTCTTC
-	TRBD1	TRBJ2-2	TRBV5-1	CASSRQGATNTGELFF	TGCGCCAGCAGTCGCCAGGGGGCGACGAACACCGGGGAGCTGTTTTTT
-	-	TRBJ2-5	TRBV4-1	CASSRGLSYQETQYF	TGCGCCAGCAGCCGAGGACTTTCATACCAAGAGACCCAGTACTTC
-	-	TRBJ1-2	TRBV3-1/TRBV3-2	CASSQGQDPYGYTF	TGTGCCAGCAGCCAAGGACAGGACCCCTATGGCTACACCTTC
-	-	TRBJ1-4	TRBV4-2	CASSQDGVGNEKLFF	TGTGCCAGCAGCCAAGACGGGGTGGGGAATGAAAAACTGTTTTTT
-	TRBD2	TRBJ2-3	TRBV18	CASSPRLAGGTDTQYF	TGTGCCAGCTCACCCCGACTAGCGGGAGGAACAGATACGCAGTATTTT
-	-	TRBJ2-1	TRBV28	CASTLSGDEQFF	TGTGCCAGCACCCTATCGGGGGATGAGCAGTTCTTC
-	-	TRBJ2-5	TRBV5-1	CASSLVTSSETQYF	TGCGCCAGCAGCTTGGTAACTAGTTCTGAGACCCAGTACTTC
-	-	TRBJ2-5	TRBV28	CASSHRVQETQYF	TGTGCCAGCAGTCACAGGGTCCAAGAGACCCAGTACTTC
-	-	TRBJ1-1	TRBV2	CASRRPGLDGDEAFF	TGTGCCAGCAGGAGACCTGGACTGGACGGTGATGAAGCTTTCTTT
-	-	TRBJ2-2	TRBV6-5	CASSYRAGHTGELFF	TGTGCCAGCAGTTACCGGGCAGGGCACACCGGGGAGCTGTTTTTT
-	-	TRBJ1-1	TRBV7-9	CASSLESWGDTEAFF	TGTGCCAGCAGCTTAGAGTCCTGGGGGGACACTGAAGCTTTCTTT
-	TRBD1	TRBJ1-3	TRBV7-2	CASSLVGTGSGNTIYF	TGTGCCAGCAGCTTAGTCGGGACAGGGTCTGGAAACACCATATATTTT
-	-	TRBJ2-2	TRBV10-3	CAISDTSLGYTGELFF	TGTGCCATCAGTGATACTAGCCTGGGGTACACCGGGGAGCTGTTTTTT
-	-	TRBJ1-3	TRBV11-3	CASSFSGYGNTIYF	TGTGCCAGCAGCTTCTCCGGGTACGGAAACACCATATATTTT
-	-	TRBJ1-1	TRBV6-5	CAGREPGSTNTEAFF	TGTGCCGGCCGGGAACCAGGTTCGACGAACACTGAAGCTTTCTTT
-	-	TRBJ1-1	TRBV6-5	CASSQITGFEAFF	TGTGCCAGCAGCCAGATTACAGGGTTTGAAGCTTTCTTT
-	TRBD1	TRBJ2-1	TRBV6-6	CASSKPGQENNEQFF	TGTGCCAGCAGCAAGCCGGGACAGGAAAACAATGAGCAGTTCTTC
-	-	TRBJ2-1	TRBV18	CASSPAGSAYNEQFF	TGTGCCAGCTCACCAGCCGGGAGCGCCTACAATGAGCAGTTCTTC
-	-	TRBJ1-2	TRBV12-3/TRBV12-4	CASSSGRQDGYTF	TGTGCCAGCAGTTCTGGCAGGCAAGATGGCTACACCTTC
-	-	TRBJ2-2	TRBV18	CASSSSRDLLTGELFF	TGTGCCAGCTCATCTTCCCGGGACTTACTCACTGGGGAGCTGTTTTTT
once	TRBD1	TRBJ1-2	TRBV7-9	CASRVNLIRGPNYGYTF	TGTGCCAGCAGAGTAAATCTCATCAGGGGGCCTAACTATGGCTACACCTTC
-	-	TRBJ1-5	TRBV7-2	CASSFSGFQPQHF	TGTGCCAGCAGCTTTTCAGGGTTCCAGCCCCAGCATTTT
-	TRBD2	TRBJ2-2	TRBV12-5	CASGCHPSGSNTGELFF	TGTGCTAGTGGATGTCACCCTAGCGGGAGCAACACCGGGGAGCTGTTTTTT
-	-	TRBJ2-1	TRBV18	CASSPRRDDNEQFF	TGTGCCAGCTCACCACGGCGGGACGACAATGAGCAGTTCTTC